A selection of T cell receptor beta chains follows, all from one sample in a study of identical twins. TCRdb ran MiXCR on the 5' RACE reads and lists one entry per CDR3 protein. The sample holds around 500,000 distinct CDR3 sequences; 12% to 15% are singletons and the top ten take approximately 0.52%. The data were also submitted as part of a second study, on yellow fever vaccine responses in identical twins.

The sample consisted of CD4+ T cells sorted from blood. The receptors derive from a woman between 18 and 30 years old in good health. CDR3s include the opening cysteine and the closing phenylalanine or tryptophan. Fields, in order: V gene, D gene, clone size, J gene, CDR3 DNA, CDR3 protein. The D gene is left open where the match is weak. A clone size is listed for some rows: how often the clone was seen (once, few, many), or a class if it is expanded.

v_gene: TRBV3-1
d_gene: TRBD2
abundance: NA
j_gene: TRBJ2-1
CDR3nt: TGTGCCAGCAGCCCGTTTGGACTAGCGGGAAGCAATGAGCAGTTCTTC
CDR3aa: CASSPFGLAGSNEQFF

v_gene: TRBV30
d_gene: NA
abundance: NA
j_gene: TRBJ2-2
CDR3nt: TGTGCCTGGAGTCCCCGATCACAGGGCGGAATGAACACCGGGGAGCTGTTTTTT
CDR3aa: CAWSPRSQGGMNTGELFF

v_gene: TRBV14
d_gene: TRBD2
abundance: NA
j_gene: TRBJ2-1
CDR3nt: TGTGCCAGCAGCCAAGATGCGGGGGGTTTTCACAATGAGCAGTTCTTC
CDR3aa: CASSQDAGGFHNEQFF

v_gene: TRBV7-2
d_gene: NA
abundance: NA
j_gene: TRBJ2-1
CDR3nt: TGTGCCAGCAGCCAGGGCTCCTACAATGAGCAGTTCTTC
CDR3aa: CASSQGSYNEQFF

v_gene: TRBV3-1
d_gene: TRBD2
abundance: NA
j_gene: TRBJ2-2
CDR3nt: TGTGCCAGCAGCCCCCAGTACCTAGCGGGGGGGCCTCGGAACACCGGGGAGCTGTTTTTT
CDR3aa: CASSPQYLAGGPRNTGELFF

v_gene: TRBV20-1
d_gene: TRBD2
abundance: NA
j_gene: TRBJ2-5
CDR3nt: TGCAGTGCTGATACCACGTGGGGGGAGGGGGAGACCCAGTACTTC
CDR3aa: CSADTTWGEGETQYF

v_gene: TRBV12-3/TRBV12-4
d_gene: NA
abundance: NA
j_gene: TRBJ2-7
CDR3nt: TGTGCCAGCAGATCCATAGGGGGAGATGGGGGCCCTTTCGAGCAGTACTTC
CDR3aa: CASRSIGGDGGPFEQYF

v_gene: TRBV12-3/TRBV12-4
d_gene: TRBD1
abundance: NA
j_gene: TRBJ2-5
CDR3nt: TGTGCCAGCAGTTTGGGGACAGTTGACGAGACCCAGTACTTC
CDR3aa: CASSLGTVDETQYF

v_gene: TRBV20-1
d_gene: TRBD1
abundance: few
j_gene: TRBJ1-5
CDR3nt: TGCAGTGCTAGACTAGGACAGGAACGTCAGCCCCAGCATTTT
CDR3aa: CSARLGQERQPQHF

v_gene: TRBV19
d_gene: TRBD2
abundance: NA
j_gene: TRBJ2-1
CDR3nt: TGTGCCAGTACTCCCACTAGCGGGATCGGTGATGAGCAGTTCTTC
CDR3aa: CASTPTSGIGDEQFF

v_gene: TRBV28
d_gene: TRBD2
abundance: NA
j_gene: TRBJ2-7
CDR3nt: TGTGCCAGCAGAGGCCACGGCGGGGGGCCCTACGAGCAGTACTTC
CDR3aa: CASRGHGGGPYEQYF

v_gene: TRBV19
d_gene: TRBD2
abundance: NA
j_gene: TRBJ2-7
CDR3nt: TGTGCCAGTAGTATTGGTGGACTAGCGGCTTACTACGAGCAGTACTTC
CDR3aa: CASSIGGLAAYYEQYF

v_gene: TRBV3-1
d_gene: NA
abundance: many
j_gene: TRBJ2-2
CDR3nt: TGTGCCAGCAGCCAAGTGAAGGGGGAGCTGTTTTTT
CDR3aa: CASSQVKGELFF

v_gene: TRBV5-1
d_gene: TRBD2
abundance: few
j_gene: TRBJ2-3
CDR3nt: TGCGCCAGCAGCCAAGGGTTCAGCGGGAGCCAAGGGGATACGCAGTATTTT
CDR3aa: CASSQGFSGSQGDTQYF

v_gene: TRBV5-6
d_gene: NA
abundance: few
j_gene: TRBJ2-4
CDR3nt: TGTGCCAGCAGCTTGGGATCATCTTCAACGCAGTACTTC
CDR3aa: CASSLGSSSTQYF

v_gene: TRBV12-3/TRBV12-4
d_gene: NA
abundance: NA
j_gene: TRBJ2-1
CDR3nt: TGTGCCAGCAGTTTATTCCAGGGGAGCAATGAGCAGTTCTTC
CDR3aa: CASSLFQGSNEQFF

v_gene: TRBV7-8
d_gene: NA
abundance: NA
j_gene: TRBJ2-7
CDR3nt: TGTGCCAGCAGCTTAGTTGCAGGGTTCACTTTCTACGAGCAGTACTTC
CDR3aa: CASSLVAGFTFYEQYF

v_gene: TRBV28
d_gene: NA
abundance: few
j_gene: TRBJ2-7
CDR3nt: TGTGCCAGCAGTCCCTCCCCCCCAGGGCTCTACGAGCAGTACTTC
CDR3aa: CASSPSPPGLYEQYF

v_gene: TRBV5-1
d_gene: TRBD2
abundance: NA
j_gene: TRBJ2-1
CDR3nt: TGCGCCAGCAGCTTCGATGGCGGGAGCCGCAATGAGCAGTTCTTC
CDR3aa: CASSFDGGSRNEQFF

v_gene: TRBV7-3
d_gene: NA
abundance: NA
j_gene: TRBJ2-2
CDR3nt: TGTGCCAGCAGCCGGTGGTCCGGGGAGCTGTTTTTT
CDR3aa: CASSRWSGELFF

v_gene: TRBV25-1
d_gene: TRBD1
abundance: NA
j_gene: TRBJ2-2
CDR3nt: TGTGCCAGCAGTGCACAGGGGGCGGACACCGGGGAGCTGTTTTTT
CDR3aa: CASSAQGADTGELFF

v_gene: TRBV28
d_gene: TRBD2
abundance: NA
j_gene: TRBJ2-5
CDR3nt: TGTGCCAGCAGTAGCGGGGGGCCCCGAGAGACCCAGTACTTC
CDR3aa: CASSSGGPRETQYF

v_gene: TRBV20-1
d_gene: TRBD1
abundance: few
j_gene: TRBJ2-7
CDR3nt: TGCAGTGCTGGGCCCGGGACAGGGGACAACGAGCAGTACTTC
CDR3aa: CSAGPGTGDNEQYF

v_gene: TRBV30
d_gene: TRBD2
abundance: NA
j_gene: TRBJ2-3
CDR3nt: TGTGCCCATATCGTGGCAGCGGGGGGCCCAGGCACGCAGTATTTT
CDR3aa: CAHIVAAGGPGTQYF

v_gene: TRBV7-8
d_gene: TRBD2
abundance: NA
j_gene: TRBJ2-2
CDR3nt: TGTGCCAGCAGCTTCTTAGCGGGAGTCATGGCCGGGGAGCTGTTTTTT
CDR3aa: CASSFLAGVMAGELFF

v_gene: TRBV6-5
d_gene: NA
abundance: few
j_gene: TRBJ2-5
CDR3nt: TGTGCCAGCAGTTCCCAGGAGAGGGAGACCCAGTACTTC
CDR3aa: CASSSQERETQYF

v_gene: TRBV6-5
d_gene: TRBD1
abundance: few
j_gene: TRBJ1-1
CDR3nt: TGTGCCAGCAGTTACCGGGACAGGGCGGGGACTGAAGCTTTCTTT
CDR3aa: CASSYRDRAGTEAFF

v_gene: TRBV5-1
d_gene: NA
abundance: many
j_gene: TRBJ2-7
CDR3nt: TGCGCCAGCAGCTTGGTGGGCAGGGGCGTAACCTACGAGCAGTACTTC
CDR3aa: CASSLVGRGVTYEQYF

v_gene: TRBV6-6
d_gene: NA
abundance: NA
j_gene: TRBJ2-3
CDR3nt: TGTGCCAGCAGCCGGCAAAGCGCAGATACGCAGTATTTT
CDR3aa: CASSRQSADTQYF

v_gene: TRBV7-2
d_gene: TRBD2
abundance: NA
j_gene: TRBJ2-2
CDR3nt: TGTGCCAGCAGCTTCCTAGCGGGGCAGAACACCGGGGAGCTGTTTTTT
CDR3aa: CASSFLAGQNTGELFF

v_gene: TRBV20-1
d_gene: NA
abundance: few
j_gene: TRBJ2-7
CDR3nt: TGCAGTGCCCCAAGGGGCGCCTACGAGCAGTACTTC
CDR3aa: CSAPRGAYEQYF

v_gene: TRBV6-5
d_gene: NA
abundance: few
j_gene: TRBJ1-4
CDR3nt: TGCCAGCGGAACGCTAATGAAAAACTGTTTTTT
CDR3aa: CQRNANEKLFF

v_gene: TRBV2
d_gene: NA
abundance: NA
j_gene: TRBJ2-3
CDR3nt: TGTGCCAGCGGTCCCGGTGGGACAGATACGCAGTATTTT
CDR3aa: CASGPGGTDTQYF

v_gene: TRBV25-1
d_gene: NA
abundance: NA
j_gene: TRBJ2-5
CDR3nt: TGTGCCAGCAGTGAAGCAGTGACGAGAGAGACCCAGTACTTC
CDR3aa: CASSEAVTRETQYF

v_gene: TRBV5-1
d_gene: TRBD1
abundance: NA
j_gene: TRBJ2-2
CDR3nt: TGCGCCAGCAGCTCGGGACAGCCCACCGGGGAGCTGTTTTTT
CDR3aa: CASSSGQPTGELFF

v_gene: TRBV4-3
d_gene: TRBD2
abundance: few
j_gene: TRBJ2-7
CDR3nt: TGCGCCAGCAGCCAAACCGGACTAGCTGGCAACGAGCAGTACTTC
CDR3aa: CASSQTGLAGNEQYF

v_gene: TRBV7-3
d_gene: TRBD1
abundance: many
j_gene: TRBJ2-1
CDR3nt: TGTGCCAGCAGGGACCGGGACAGGGGCTCCTACAATGAGCAGTTCTTC
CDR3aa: CASRDRDRGSYNEQFF

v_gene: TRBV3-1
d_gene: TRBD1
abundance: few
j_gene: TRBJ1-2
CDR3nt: TGTGCCAGCAGCCCAACCCTGGACAGGGGGAAAAGCTATGGCTACACCTTC
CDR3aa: CASSPTLDRGKSYGYTF

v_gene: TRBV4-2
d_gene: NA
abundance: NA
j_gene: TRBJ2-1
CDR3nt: TGTGCCAGCAGCCAAGATCTTCCCAGGACCTACAATGAGCAGTTCTTC
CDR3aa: CASSQDLPRTYNEQFF

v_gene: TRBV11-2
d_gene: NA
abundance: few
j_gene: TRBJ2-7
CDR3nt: TGTGCCAGCAGCTTAGAAGATTTGTGGATTGGGGGAGAGCAGTACTTC
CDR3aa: CASSLEDLWIGGEQYF

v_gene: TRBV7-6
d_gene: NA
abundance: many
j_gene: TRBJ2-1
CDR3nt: TGTGCCAGCAGCCAAGAGAATGAGCAGTTCTTC
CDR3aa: CASSQENEQFF

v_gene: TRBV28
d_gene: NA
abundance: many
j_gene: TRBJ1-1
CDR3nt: TGTGCCAGCAGTTTGTTTAGGGCTAGCATGAACACTGAAGCTTTCTTT
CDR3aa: CASSLFRASMNTEAFF

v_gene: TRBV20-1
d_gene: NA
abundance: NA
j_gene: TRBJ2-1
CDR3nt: TGCAGTGCTAGAGATTCAGTAGGGCAGTTCTTC
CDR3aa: CSARDSVGQFF

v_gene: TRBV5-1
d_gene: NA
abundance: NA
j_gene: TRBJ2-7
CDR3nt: TGCGCCAGCAGCTTGGCCTTGACAGGCTCCTACGAGCAGTACTTC
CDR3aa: CASSLALTGSYEQYF

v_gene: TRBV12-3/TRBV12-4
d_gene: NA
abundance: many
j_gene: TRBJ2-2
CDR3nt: TGTGCCAGCACCTCCTCGTCCGTGTTCGGGGAGCTGTTTTTT
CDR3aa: CASTSSSVFGELFF

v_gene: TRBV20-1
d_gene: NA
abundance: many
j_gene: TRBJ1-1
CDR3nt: TGCAGTGCTCCCAACAGGGACACTGAAGCTTTCTTT
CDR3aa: CSAPNRDTEAFF

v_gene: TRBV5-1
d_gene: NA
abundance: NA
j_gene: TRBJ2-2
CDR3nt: TGCGCCAGCCTTGAAGGGGTTTCCGGGGAGCTGTTTTTT
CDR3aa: CASLEGVSGELFF

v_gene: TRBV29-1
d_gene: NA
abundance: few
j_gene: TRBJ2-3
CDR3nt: TGCAGCGTTGCGGGGGCGGGGGCCACAGATACGCAGTATTTT
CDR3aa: CSVAGAGATDTQYF

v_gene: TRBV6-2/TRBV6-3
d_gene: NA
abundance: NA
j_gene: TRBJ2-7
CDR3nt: TGTGCCAGCAGTTGGACAGCCTACGAGCAGTACTTC
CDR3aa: CASSWTAYEQYF

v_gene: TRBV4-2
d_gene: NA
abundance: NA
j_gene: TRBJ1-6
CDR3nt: TGTGCCAGCAGCCAAGGACAACGGGGGCTCAATTCACCCCTCCACTTT
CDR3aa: CASSQGQRGLNSPLHF

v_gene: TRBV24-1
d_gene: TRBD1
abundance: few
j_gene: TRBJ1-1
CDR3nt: TGTGCCACCAGTCCCCGAGGGACAGGGGCCGGGGAAGCTTTCTTT
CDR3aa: CATSPRGTGAGEAFF

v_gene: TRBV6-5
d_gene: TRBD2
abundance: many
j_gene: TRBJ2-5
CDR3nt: TGTGCCAGCGGGTTCCCGGGGGGAGGTTCCCTGGAGACCCAGTACTTC
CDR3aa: CASGFPGGGSLETQYF

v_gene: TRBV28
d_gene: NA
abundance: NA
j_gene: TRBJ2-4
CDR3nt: TGTGCCAGCAGTTTGGGCAGGGTAGCCAAAAACATTCAGTACTTC
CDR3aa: CASSLGRVAKNIQYF

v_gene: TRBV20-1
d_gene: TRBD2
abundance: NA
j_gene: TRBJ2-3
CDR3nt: TGCAGTGCTAGGGTCGATCGGACTAGCGCAGGACCTAGCACAGATACGCAGTATTTT
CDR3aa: CSARVDRTSAGPSTDTQYF

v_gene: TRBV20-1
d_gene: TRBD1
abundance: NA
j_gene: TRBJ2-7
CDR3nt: TGCAGTGCTAGACGCACAGGGGGCTACGAGCAGTACTTC
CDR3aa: CSARRTGGYEQYF

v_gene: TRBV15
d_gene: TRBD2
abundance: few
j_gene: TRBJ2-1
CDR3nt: TGTGCCACCAGCGCCACTAGCGGGGGCTACAATGAGCAGTTCTTC
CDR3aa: CATSATSGGYNEQFF

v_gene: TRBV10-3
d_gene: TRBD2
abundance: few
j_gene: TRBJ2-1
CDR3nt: TGTGCCATCAGTGAGTCCATGGTAGCGGGTAGCTCCTACAATGAGCAGTTCTTC
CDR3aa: CAISESMVAGSSYNEQFF

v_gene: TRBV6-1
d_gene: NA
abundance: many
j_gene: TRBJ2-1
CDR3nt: TGTGCCAGTATCAAGGGGGGCAGTTCGGATGAGCAGTTCTTC
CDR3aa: CASIKGGSSDEQFF

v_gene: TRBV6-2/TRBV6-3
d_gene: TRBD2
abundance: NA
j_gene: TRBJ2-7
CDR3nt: TGTGCCAGCAGTTACTCGGCGGGAGATAGCTACGAGCAGTACTTC
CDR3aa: CASSYSAGDSYEQYF